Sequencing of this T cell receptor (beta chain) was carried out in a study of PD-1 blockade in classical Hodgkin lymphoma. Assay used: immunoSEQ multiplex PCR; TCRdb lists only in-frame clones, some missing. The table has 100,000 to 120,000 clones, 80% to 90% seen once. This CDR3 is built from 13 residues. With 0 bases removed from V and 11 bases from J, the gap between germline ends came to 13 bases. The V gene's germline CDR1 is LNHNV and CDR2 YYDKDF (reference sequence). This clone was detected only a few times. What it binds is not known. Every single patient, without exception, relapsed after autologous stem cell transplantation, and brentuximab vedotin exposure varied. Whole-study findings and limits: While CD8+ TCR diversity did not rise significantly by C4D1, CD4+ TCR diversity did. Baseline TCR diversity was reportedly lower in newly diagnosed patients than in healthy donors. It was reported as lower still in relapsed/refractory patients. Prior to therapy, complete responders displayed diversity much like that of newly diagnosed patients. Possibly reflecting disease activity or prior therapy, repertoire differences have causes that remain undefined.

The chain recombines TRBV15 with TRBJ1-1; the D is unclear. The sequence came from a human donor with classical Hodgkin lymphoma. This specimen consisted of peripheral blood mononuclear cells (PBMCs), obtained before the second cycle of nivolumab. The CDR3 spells CATSRDLLEGAFF. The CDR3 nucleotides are TGTGCCACCAGCAGAGACCTGTTGGAAGGTGCTTTCTTT.